This TCR beta chain stems from a study of blood T cell repertoires in COVID-19. Study information: T cells, B-cell-depleted T cells, or PBMCs supplied cDNA or gDNA.

The CDR3 covers 16 residues. Trimming pared 5 bases from V and 4 bases from J, leaving 18 bases between. Germline V lookup: CDR1 SGHTA, CDR2 FQGNSA. TCRdb keeps only in-frame clones here, not all; method: immunoSEQ multiplex PCR. The repertoire holds about 130,000 clones, with around 88% as singletons. The clonotype originates from a man aged 50-60 years with acute or convalescent COVID-19. Sequenced input: peripheral blood. The chain has TRBV7-2 and TRBJ2-1, with D perhaps matching TRBD1 (6 bases). The CDR3 region is CASSNQGRAPYNEQFF. The CDR3 DNA reads as TGTGCCAGCAGCAATCAGGGGCGGGCCCCTTACAATGAGCAGTTCTTC.